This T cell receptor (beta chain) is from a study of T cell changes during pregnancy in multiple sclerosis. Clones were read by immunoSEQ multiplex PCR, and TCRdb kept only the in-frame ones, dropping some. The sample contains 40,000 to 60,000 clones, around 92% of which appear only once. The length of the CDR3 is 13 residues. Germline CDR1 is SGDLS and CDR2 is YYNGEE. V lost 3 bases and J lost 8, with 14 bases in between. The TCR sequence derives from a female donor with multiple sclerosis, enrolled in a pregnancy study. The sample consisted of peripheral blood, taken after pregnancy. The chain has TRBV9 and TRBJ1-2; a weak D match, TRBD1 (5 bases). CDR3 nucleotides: TGTGCCAGCAGCGGGACAAGCTACCGCGGCTACACCTTC. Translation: CASSGTSYRGYTF.